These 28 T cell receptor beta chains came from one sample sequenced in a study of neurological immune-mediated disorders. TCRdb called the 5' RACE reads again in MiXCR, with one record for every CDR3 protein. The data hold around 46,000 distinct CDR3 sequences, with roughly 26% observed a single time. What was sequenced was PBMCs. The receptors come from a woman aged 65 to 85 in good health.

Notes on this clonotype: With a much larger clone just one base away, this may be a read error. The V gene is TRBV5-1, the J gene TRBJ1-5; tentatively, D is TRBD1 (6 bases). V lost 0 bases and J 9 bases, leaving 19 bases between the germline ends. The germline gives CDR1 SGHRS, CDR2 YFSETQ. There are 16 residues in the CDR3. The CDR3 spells CASSLGPQGSNLPQHF. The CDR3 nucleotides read TGCGCCAGCAGCTTGGGCCCCCAGGGGTCGAACCTGCCCCAGCATTTT.

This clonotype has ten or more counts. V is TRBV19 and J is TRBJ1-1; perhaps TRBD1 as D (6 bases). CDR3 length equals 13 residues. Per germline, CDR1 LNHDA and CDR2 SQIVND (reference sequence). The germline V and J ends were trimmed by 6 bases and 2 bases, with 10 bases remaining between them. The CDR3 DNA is TGTGCCAGTAGCCGGACAGCTAACACTGAAGCTTTCTTT. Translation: CASSRTANTEAFF. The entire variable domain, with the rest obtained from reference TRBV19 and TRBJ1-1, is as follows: DGGITQSPKYLFRKEGQNVTLSCEQNLNHDAMYWYRQDPGQGLRLIYYSQIVNDFQKGDIAEGYSVSREKKESFPLTVTSAQKNPTAFYLCASSRTANTEAFFGQGTRLTVV.

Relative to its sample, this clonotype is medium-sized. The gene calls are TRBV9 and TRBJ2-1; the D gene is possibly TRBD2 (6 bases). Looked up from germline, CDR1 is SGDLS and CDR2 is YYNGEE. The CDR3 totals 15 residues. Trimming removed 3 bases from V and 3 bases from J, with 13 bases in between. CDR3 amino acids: CASSGEDRYYNEQFF. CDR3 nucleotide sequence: TGTGCCAGCAGCGGGGAGGACCGATACTACAATGAGCAGTTCTTC. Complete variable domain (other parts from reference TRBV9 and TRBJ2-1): DSGVTQTPKHLITATGQRVTLRCSPRSGDLSVYWYQQSLDQGLQFLIQYYNGEERAKGNILERFSAQQFPDLHSELNLSSLELGDSALYFCASSGEDRYYNEQFFGPGTRLTVL.

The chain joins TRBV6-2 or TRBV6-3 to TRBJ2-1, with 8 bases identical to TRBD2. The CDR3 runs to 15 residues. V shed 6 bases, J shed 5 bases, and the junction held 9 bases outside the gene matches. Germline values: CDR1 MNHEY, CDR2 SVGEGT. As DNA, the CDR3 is TGTGCCAGCAGCTTGCTAGCGGGTGGCCACAATGAGCAGTTCTTC. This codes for CASSLLAGGHNEQFF.

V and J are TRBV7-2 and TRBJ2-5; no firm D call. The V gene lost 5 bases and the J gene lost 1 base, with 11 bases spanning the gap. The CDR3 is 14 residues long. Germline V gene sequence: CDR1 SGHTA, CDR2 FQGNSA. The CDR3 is CASSRTPAQETQYF. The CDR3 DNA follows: TGTGCCAGCAGCCGGACCCCGGCCCAAGAGACCCAGTACTTC. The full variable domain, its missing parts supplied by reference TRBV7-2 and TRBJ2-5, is GAGVSQSPSNKVTEKGKDVELRCDPISGHTALYWYRQSLGQGLEFLIYFQGNSAPDKSGLPSDRFSAERTGGSVSTLTIQRTQQEDSAVYLCASSRTPAQETQYFGPGTRLLVL.

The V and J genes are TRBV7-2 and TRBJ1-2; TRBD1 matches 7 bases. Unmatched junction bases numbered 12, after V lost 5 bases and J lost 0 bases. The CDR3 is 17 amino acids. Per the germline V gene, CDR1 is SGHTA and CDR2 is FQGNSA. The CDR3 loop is CASSIAPGTATNYGYTF. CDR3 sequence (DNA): TGTGCCAGCAGCATCGCCCCCGGGACAGCTACTAACTATGGCTACACCTTC.

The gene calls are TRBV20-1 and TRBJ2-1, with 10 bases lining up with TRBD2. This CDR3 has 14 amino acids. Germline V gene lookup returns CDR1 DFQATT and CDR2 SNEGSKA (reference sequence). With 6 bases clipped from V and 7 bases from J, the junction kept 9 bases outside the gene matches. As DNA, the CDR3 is TGCAGTGCCCTCCACCCTAGCGGGGGAAATGAGCAGTTCTTC. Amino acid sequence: CSALHPSGGNEQFF.

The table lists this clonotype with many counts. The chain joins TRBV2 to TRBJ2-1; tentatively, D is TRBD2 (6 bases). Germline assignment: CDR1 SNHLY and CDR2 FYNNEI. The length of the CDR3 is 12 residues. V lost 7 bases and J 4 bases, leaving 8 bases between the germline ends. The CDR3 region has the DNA TGTGCCAGCACTAGCGCATACAATGAGCAGTTCTTC. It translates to CASTSAYNEQFF.

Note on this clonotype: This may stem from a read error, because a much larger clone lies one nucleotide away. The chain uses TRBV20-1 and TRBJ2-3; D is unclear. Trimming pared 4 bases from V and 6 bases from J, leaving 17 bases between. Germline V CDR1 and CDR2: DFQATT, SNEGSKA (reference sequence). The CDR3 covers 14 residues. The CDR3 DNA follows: TGCAGTGCTAATGGTGAAGGGAATTGGGATACGCAGTATTTT. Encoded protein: CSANGEGNWDTQYF.

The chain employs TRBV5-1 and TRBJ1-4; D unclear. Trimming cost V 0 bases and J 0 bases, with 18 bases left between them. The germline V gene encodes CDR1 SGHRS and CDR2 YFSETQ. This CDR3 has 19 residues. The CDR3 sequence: CASSLEAPYSASTNEKLFF. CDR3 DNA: TGCGCCAGCAGCTTGGAAGCCCCTTACTCCGCCTCAACTAATGAAAAACTGTTTTTT.

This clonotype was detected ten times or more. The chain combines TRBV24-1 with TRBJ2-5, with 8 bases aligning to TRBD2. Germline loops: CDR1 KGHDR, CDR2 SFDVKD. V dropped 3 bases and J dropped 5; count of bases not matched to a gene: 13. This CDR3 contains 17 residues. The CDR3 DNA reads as TGTGCCACCAGTGATGCACCGGGACTAGTGGGATTCGAGACCCAGTACTTC. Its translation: CATSDAPGLVGFETQYF.

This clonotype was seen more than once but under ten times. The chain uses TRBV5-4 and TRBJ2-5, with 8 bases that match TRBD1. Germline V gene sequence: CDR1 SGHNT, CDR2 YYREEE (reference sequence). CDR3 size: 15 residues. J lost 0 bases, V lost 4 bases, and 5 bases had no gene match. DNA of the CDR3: TGTGCCAGCAGCGCCGGACAGGGCAACCAAGAGACCCAGTACTTC. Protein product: CASSAGQGNQETQYF.

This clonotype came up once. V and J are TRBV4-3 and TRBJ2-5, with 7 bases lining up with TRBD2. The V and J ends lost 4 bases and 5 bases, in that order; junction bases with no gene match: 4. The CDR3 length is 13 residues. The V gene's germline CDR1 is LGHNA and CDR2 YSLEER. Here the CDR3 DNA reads TGCGCCAGCAGCCGGGGGGGACGGGAGACCCAGTACTTC. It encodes CASSRGGRETQYF.

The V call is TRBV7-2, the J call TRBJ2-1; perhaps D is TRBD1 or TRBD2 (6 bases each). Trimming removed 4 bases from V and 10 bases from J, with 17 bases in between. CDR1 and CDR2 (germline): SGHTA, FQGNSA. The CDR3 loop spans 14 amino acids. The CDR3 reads CASSSRGLQGEQFF. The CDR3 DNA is TGTGCCAGCAGCTCGCGGGGACTCCAGGGGGAGCAGTTCTTC.

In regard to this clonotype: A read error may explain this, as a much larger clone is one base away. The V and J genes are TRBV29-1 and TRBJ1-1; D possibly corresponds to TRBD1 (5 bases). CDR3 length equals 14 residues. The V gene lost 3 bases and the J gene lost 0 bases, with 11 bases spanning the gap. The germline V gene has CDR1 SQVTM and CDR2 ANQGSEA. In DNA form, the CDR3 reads TGCAGCGTTGACCCGGGGCCCATGAACACTGAAGCTTTCTTT. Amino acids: CSVDPGPMNTEAFF.

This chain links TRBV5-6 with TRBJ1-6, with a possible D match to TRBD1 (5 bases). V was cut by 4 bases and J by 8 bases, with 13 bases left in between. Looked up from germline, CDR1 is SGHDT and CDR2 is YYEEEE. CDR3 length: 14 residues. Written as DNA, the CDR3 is TGTGCCAGCAGCGGAGGACGGGGGGATTCACCCCTCCACTTT. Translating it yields CASSGGRGDSPLHF.

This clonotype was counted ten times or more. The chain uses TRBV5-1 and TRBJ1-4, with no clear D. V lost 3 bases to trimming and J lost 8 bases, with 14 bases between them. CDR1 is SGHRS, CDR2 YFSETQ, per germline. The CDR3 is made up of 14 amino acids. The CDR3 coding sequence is TGCGCCAGCAGCTCGGCTTTTATTGAGGAAAAACTGTTTTTT. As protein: CASSSAFIEEKLFF.

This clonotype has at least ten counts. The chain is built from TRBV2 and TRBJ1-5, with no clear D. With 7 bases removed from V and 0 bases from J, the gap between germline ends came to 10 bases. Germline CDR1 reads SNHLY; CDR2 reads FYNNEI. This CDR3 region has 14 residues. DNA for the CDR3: TGTGCCAGCAACGATCGGGCTAGCAATCAGCCCCAGCATTTT. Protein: CASNDRASNQPQHF.

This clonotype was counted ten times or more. The CDR3 sequence is CASSLSSEQYF. DNA of the CDR3: TGTGCCAGCAGCCTAAGCAGCGAGCAGTACTTC. The chain uses TRBV7-2 and TRBJ2-7; D unresolved. Per germline, CDR1 SGHTA and CDR2 FQGNSA. V was cut by 5 bases and J by 6 bases, with 8 bases left in between. The length of the CDR3 is 11 residues.

The CDR3 reads CASSLVHPLETQYF. CDR3 sequence (DNA): TGCGCCAGCAGCTTGGTACACCCGTTGGAGACCCAGTACTTC. V is TRBV5-1 and J is TRBJ2-5, with D uncertain. Trimming left V 0 bases short and J 5 bases short, with 11 bases between. Germline V lookup: CDR1 SGHRS, CDR2 YFSETQ. There are 14 residues in the CDR3.

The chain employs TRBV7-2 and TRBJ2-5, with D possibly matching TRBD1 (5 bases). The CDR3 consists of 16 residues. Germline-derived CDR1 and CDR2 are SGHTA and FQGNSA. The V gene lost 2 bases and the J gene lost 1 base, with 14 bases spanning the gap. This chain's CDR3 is CASSLSPQGFQETQYF. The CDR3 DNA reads TGTGCCAGCAGCTTATCACCCCAGGGCTTCCAAGAGACCCAGTACTTC.

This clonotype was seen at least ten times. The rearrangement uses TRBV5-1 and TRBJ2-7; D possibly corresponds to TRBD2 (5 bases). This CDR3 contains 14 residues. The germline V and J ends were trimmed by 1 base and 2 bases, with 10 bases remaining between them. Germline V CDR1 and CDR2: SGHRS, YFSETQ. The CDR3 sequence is CASSLSGSAYEQYF. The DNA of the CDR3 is TGCGCCAGCAGCTTGAGTGGGAGCGCCTACGAGCAGTACTTC.

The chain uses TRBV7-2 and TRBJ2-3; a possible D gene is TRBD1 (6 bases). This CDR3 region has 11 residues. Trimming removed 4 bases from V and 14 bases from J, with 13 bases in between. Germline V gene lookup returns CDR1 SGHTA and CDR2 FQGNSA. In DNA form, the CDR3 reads TGTGCCAGCAGCTACGGGACATCGCGGTATTTT. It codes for CASSYGTSRYF.

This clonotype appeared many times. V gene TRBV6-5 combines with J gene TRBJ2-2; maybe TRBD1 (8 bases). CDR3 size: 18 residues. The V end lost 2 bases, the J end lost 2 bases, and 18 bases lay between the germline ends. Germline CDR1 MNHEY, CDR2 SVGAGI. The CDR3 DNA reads TGTGCCAGCAGTTACGGGGGGGGCAGGGGGCGAAACACCGGGGAGCTGTTTTTT. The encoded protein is CASSYGGGRGRNTGELFF.

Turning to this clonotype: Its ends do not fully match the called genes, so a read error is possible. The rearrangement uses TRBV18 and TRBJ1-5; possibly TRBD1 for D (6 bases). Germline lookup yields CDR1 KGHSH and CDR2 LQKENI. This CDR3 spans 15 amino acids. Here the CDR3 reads CASSPSTPPSGAQNF. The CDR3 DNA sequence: TGTGCCAGCTCACCATCGACACCTCCCTCGGGGGCCCAGAATTTT.

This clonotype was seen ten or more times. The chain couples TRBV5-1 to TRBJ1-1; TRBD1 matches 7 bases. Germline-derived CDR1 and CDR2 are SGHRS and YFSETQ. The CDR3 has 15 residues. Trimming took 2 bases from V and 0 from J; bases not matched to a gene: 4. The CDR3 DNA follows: TGCGCCAGCAGCTTCGATACAGGGGTGAACACTGAAGCTTTCTTT. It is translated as CASSFDTGVNTEAFF. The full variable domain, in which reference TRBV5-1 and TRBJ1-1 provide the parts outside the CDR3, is KAGVTQTPRYLIKTRGQQVTLSCSPISGHRSVSWYQQTPGQGLQFLFEYFSETQRNKGNFPGRFSGRQFSNSRSEMNVSTLELGDSALYLCASSFDTGVNTEAFFGQGTRLTVV.

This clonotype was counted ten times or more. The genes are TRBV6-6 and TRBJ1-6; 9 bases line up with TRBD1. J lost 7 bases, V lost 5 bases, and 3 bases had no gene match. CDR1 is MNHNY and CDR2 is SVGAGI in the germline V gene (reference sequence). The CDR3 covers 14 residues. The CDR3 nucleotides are TGTGCCAGCAGTCAACAGGGGGCGAATTCACCCCTCCACTTT. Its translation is CASSQQGANSPLHF.

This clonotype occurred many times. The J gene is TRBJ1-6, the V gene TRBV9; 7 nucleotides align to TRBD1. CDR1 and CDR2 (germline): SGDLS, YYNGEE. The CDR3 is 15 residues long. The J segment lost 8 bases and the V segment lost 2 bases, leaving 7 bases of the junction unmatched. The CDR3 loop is CASSVRDSRDSPLHF. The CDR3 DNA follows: TGTGCCAGCAGCGTCAGGGACAGCCGGGATTCACCCCTCCACTTT.